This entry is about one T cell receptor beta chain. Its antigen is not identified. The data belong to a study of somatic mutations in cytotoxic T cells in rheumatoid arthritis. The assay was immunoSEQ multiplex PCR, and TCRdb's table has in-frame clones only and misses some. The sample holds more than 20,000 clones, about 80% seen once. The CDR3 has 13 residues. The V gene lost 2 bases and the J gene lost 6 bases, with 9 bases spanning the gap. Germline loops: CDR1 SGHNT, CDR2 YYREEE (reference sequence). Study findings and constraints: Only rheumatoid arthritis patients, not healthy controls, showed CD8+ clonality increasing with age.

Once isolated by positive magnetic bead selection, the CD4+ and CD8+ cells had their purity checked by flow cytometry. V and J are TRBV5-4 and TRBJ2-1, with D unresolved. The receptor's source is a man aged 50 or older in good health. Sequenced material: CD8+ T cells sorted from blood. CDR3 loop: CASSLKWPNEQFF. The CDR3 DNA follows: TGTGCCAGCAGCTTAAAATGGCCCAATGAGCAGTTCTTC.